The sequence of this TCR beta chain was determined in a study of blood T cell repertoires in COVID-19. On the study more broadly: Some COVID-19 samples were acute and others convalescent; all came from the United States, Italy and Spain. PBMCs, B-cell-depleted T cells, or T cells were the source of the cDNA or gDNA that made up the material.

Profiled with immunoSEQ multiplex PCR; TCRdb holds only in-frame clones, not every one. This sample has fewer than 200,000 clones, with just over 85% found just once. The CDR3 sequence is 14 residues long. CDR1 is SNHLY and CDR2 is FYNNEI in the germline V gene. J lost 2 bases, V lost 7 bases, and 7 bases had no gene match. This chain connects TRBV2 to TRBJ1-2, with 7 positions matching TRBD1. Source material: peripheral blood. The receptor's source is a man aged 50 or older with active or convalescent COVID-19. CDR3 nucleotides: TGTGCCAGCATAGAGACCAGGGGGAACTATGGCTACACCTTC. It yields the protein CASIETRGNYGYTF.